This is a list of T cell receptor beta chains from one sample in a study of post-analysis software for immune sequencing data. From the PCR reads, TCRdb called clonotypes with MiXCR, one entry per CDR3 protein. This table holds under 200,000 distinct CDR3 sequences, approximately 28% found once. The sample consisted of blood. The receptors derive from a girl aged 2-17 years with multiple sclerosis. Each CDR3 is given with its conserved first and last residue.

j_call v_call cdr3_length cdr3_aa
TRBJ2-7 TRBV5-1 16 CASSLGRGSLYNEQYF
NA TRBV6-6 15 CASSLDTGGNQPQYF
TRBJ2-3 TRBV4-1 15 CASALTSGGTDTQYF
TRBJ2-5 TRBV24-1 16 CATSESGTGGLETQYF
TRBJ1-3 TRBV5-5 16 CASSWDRVTSGNTIYF
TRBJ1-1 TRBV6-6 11 CASSSGTEAFF
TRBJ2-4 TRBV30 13 CAWSLAWKNIQYF
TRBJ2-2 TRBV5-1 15 CASSVGTANTGELFF
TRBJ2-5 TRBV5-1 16 CASSLAGGPSEKTQYF
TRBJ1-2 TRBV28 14 CASSLGGATYGYTF
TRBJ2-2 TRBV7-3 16 CASSLTSGGDTGELFF